This T cell receptor (beta chain) was sequenced during a study of cytomegalovirus exposure and HLA in healthy donors. Regarding the study as a whole: It was approximately 160 TCR beta chains that were listed as cytomegalovirus-associated.

The study ran its PCR with 60 Vbeta and 13 Jbeta primers. The method was immunoSEQ multiplex PCR; TCRdb's version includes in-frame clones alone and lacks a portion of them. The repertoire table contains approximately 100,000 clones. Notes on this clone: What it recognizes is unknown.

Healthy individuals who donated bone marrow served as the donors. Germline loops: CDR1 SGHRS, CDR2 YFSETQ. Trimming at V came to 2 bases and at J to 5 bases, leaving 1 base not matched to a gene. The length of the CDR3 is 13 residues. Sequencing was performed on PBMCs. This rearrangement joins TRBV5-1 to TRBJ2-1, with 7 bases fitting TRBD1. The sequence came from a man aged 45-65 years in good health and CMV-seronegative. The CDR3 bases are TGCGCCAGCAGCTTCACAGGGGACAATGAGCAGTTCTTC. Its protein is CASSFTGDNEQFF.